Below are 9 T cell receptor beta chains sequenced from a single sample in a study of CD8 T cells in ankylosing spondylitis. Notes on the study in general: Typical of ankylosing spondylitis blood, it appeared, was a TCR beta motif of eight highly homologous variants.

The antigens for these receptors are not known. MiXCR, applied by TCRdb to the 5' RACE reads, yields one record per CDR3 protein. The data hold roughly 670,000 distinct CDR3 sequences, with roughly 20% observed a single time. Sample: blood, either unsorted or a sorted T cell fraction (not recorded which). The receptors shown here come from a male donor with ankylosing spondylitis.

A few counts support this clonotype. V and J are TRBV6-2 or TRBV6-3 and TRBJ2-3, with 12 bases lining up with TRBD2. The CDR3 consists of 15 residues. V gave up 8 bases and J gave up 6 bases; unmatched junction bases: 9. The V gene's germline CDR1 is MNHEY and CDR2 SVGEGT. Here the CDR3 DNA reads TGTGCCAGCGGCGAGACTAGCGGGGGAGTGGATACGCAGTATTTT. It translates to CASGETSGGVDTQYF.

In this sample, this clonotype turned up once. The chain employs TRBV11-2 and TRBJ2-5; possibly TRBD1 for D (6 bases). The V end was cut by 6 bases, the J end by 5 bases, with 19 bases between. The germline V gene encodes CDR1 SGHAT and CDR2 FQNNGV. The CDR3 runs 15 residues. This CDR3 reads CASRFIRGVWETQYF. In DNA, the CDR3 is TGTGCCAGCAGATTTATCAGGGGAGTATGGGAGACCCAGTACTTC.

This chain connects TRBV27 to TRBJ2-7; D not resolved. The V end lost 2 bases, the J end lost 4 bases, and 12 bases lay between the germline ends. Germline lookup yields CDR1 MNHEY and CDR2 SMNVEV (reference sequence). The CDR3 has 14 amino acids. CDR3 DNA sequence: TGTGCCAGCAGTTTAAGGGCACCCTATTACGAGCAGTACTTC. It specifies CASSLRAPYYEQYF.

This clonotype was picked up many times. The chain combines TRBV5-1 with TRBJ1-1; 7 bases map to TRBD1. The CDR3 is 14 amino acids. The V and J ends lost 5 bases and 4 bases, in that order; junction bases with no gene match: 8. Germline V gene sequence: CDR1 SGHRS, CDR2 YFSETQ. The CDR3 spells CASREGQQFTEAFF. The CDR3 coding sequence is TGCGCCAGCAGGGAGGGACAGCAATTCACTGAAGCTTTCTTT.

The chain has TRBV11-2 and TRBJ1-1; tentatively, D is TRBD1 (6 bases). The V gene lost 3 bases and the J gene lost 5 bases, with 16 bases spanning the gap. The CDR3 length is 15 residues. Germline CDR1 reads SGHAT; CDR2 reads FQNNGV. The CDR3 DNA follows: TGTGCCAGCAGCTTTCGGGGGGCCTTTTGGACTGAAGCTTTCTTT. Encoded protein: CASSFRGAFWTEAFF.

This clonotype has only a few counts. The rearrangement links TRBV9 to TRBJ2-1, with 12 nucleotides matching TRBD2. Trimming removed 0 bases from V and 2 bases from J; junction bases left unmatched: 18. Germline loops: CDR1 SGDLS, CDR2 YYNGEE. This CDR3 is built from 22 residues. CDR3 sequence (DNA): TGTGCCAGCAGCGTAGGAGCCCCTAAAGGAGTTGCTAGCGGGGGGGCCTACAATGAGCAGTTCTTC. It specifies CASSVGAPKGVASGGAYNEQFF.

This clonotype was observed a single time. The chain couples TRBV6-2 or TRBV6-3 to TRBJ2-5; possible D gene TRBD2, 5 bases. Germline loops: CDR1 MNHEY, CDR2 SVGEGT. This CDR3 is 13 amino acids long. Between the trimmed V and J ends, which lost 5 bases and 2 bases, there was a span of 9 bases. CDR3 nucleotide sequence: TGTGCCAGCAGTCACCGGGAACAAGAGACCCAGTACTTC. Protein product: CASSHREQETQYF.

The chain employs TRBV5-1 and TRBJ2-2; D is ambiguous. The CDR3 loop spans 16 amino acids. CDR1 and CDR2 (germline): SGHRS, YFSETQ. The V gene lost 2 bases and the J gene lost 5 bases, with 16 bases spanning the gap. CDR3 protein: CASSLSDTLRTGELFF. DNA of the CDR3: TGCGCCAGCAGCTTAAGCGACACCCTGAGGACCGGGGAGCTGTTTTTT. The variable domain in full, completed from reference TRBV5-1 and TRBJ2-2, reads KAGVTQTPRYLIKTRGQQVTLSCSPISGHRSVSWYQQTPGQGLQFLFEYFSETQRNKGNFPGRFSGRQFSNSRSEMNVSTLELGDSALYLCASSLSDTLRTGELFFGEGSRLTVL.

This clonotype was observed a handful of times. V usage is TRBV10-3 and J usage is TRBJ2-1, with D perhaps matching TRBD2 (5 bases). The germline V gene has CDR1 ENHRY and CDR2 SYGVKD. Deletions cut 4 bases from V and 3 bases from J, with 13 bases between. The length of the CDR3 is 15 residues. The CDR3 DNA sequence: TGTGCCATCAGTGGCGGGTCGAACCGCTACAATGAGCAGTTCTTC. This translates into CAISGGSNRYNEQFF.